The present T cell receptor beta chain was sequenced within a study of T cells after yellow fever vaccination. Broader study findings: Weaker, the secondary response had a peak occurring faster, on day 5 versus 15.

CDR3 size: 12 residues. Germline CDR1 and CDR2: SGHDN and FVKESK. The V end was cut by 2 bases, the J end by 4 bases, with 4 bases between. Synthesis of TCR cDNA relied on 5'RACE template switching, which attached a universal primer site and UMIs. TCRdb reanalysed the 5' RACE reads using MiXCR and keeps one entry per CDR3 protein. The table includes roughly 330,000 distinct CDR3 sequences, almost 4% detected once. With respect to this clonotype: Its cognate antigen is unknown.

The chain links TRBV14 to TRBJ2-3, with D unclear. The starting material was PBMCs, obtained 5 days after the yellow fever booster vaccination. The source of this sequence is a man in his late teens or twenties who received the YFV17D yellow fever vaccine. CDR3 DNA: TGTGCCAGCAGCCAAATCTCAGATACGCAGTATTTT. As protein: CASSQISDTQYF. Based on the CDR3 plus reference TRBV14 and TRBJ2-3, the full variable domain is EAGVTQFPSHSVIEKGQTVTLRCDPISGHDNLYWYRRVMGKEIKFLLHFVKESKQDESGMPNNRFLAERTGGTYSTLKVQPAELEDSGVYFCASSQISDTQYFGPGTRLTVL.